The 4 T cell receptor beta chains below all came from one sample that was sequenced in a study of control samples from healthy donors and cancer patients. Some clones are missing from TCRdb's copy, which holds only in-frame ones; the method was immunoSEQ multiplex PCR. Of roughly 30,000 clones in the sample, approximately 90% are singletons; the top ten hold about 3.9%. The sample was formalin-fixed, paraffin-embedded tissue. The receptor source for this set is a female donor with melanoma.

The V and J genes are TRBV6-5 and TRBJ1-2, with TRBD1 identical over 10 bases. The CDR3 runs 16 residues. V shed 4 bases and J 4 bases; nucleotides not matched to a gene: 9. The germline gives CDR1 MNHEY, CDR2 SVGAGI. CDR3 protein: CASSSRDRGPAYGYTF. In DNA form, the CDR3 reads TGTGCCAGCAGTTCCAGAGACAGGGGGCCCGCCTATGGCTACACCTTC.

The chain has TRBV9 and TRBJ1-5; weak D call: TRBD1 (6 bases). Germline V gene data show CDR1 as SGDLS and CDR2 as YYNGEE. The germline V and J ends were trimmed by 4 bases and 6 bases, with 17 bases remaining between them. CDR3 size: 15 residues. The CDR3 is CASSPGHLVGQPQHF. The CDR3 bases are TGTGCCAGCAGCCCGGGACATCTTGTGGGTCAGCCCCAGCATTTT.

The CDR3 spells CASSSGPDYSGRRANEQFF. The CDR3 DNA sequence: TGTGCCAGCAGTTCCGGGCCAGACTATAGCGGGAGAAGAGCCAATGAGCAGTTCTTC. The rearrangement uses TRBV7-8 and TRBJ2-1; 9 nucleotides agree with TRBD2. Germline loops: CDR1 SGHVS, CDR2 FQNEAQ. The CDR3 totals 19 residues. V lost 6 bases to trimming and J lost 6 bases; unmatched junction nucleotides: 21.

The chain recombines TRBV2 with TRBJ1-2; D remains ambiguous. CDR1 is SNHLY and CDR2 is FYNNEI in the germline V gene. The CDR3 extends over 13 amino acids. V was cut by 6 bases and J by 7 bases, with 15 bases left in between. In DNA form, the CDR3 reads TGTGCCAGCAGCCTTCGGACGGGTCCTGGCTACACCTTC. Its translation: CASSLRTGPGYTF. The whole variable domain, filled in from reference TRBV2 and TRBJ1-2, reads EPEVTQTPSHQVTQMGQEVILRCVPISNHLYFYWYRQILGQKVEFLVSFYNNEISEKSEIFDDQFSVERPDGSNFTLKIRSTKLEDSAMYFCASSLRTGPGYTFGSGTRLTVV.